The 25 T cell receptor beta chains below were found in one sample sequenced in a study of T cell repertoires in cytomegalovirus infection. The antigens these receptors bind are not known. TCRdb ran MiXCR on the reads and lists one entry per CDR3 protein. The sample yields tens of thousands of distinct CDR3 sequences, about 26% seen once. This specimen was CD8+ T cells from cultured PBMCs, taken from culture after CMV antigen stimulation. The source of these receptors is a human donor in good health (CMV status not recorded). Some clones in this sample may be carry-over from other donors' samples.

This clonotype has a handful of counts. The chain joins TRBV5-6 to TRBJ1-2; possible D gene TRBD1, 5 bases. The CDR3 is 12 residues long. V was trimmed by 5 bases and J by 8 bases, leaving 13 bases between them. CDR1 is SGHDT and CDR2 is YYEEEE in the germline V gene. CDR3 in amino acids: CASSLTGGGYTF. The CDR3 DNA sequence: TGTGCCAGCAGTCTGACGGGGGGAGGCTACACCTTC.

Ten or more counts support this clonotype. The rearrangement joins TRBV19 to TRBJ2-7, with a weak D call TRBD1 (5 bases). Germline V gives CDR1 LNHDA, CDR2 SQIVND (reference sequence). The length of the CDR3 is 16 residues. The V and J ends lost 0 bases and 3 bases respectively, with 15 bases between them. The CDR3 loop reads CASSIDQGVLVYEQYF. CDR3 coding DNA: TGTGCCAGTAGTATAGATCAGGGCGTTTTGGTCTACGAGCAGTACTTC.

As to this clonotype: Being one base from a much bigger clone, this may be a read error. The V call is TRBV7-2, the J call TRBJ1-5; 9 bases line up with TRBD1. The V and J ends lost 5 bases and 4 bases, in that order; junction bases with no gene match: 9. This CDR3 has 16 amino acids. Germline CDR1 reads SGHTA; CDR2 reads FQGNSA. The CDR3 DNA reads as TGTGCCAGCAGCCCGGAGACAGGGGGTGTAAATCAGCCCCAGCATTTT. It specifies CASSPETGGVNQPQHF. The variable domain in full, with the rest retrieved from reference TRBV7-2 and TRBJ1-5, is GAGVSQSPSNKVTEKGKDVELRCDPISGHTALYWYRQSLGQGLEFLIYFQGNSAPDKSGLPSDRFSAERTGGSVSTLTIQRTQQEDSAVYLCASSPETGGVNQPQHFGDGTRLSIL.

The J gene is TRBJ1-1, the V gene TRBV27, with D maybe TRBD1 (6 bases). CDR3 length: 14 residues. Germline-derived CDR1 and CDR2 are MNHEY and SMNVEV (reference sequence). V was clipped by 7 bases and J by 1 base, with 13 bases between them. Written as DNA, the CDR3 is TGTGCCAGCATCCTGGGACAAGGGAACACTGAAGCTTTCTTT. Protein sequence: CASILGQGNTEAFF.

There are a few counts of this clonotype. CDR3 region: CASSQSARGAQETQYF. CDR3 DNA sequence: TGCGCCAGCAGCCAATCAGCCCGGGGGGCCCAAGAGACCCAGTACTTC. The chain uses TRBV4-3 and TRBJ2-5; D is possibly TRBD2 (7 bases). V dropped 2 bases and J dropped 1 base, with 14 bases sitting between them. Germline-derived CDR1 and CDR2 are LGHNA and YSLEER. CDR3 length: 16 amino acids.

This clonotype was counted many times. The chain uses TRBV7-8 and TRBJ2-1; TRBD2 might be the D (6 bases). This CDR3 spans 20 amino acids. Trimming shortened V by 2 bases and J by 1 base, and 24 bases separated the two germline ends. From germline, CDR1 is SGHVS and CDR2 FQNEAQ. As DNA, the CDR3 is TGTGCCAGCAGCTTAACGCCAACTGACGAGACTAGATGGTCCTACAATGAGCAGTTCTTC. Its protein product is CASSLTPTDETRWSYNEQFF. Drawing the rest from reference TRBV7-8 and TRBJ2-1, the complete variable domain is GAGVSQSPRYKVAKRGQDVALRCDPISGHVSLFWYQQALGQGPEFLTYFQNEAQLDKSGLPSDRFFAERPEGSVSTLKIQRTQQEDSAVYLCASSLTPTDETRWSYNEQFFGPGTRLTVL.

The CDR3 sequence is CASSLQGTGGDGYTF. For the CDR3, the DNA is TGTGCCAGCAGCTTACAAGGCACCGGGGGTGATGGCTACACCTTC. This sequence joins TRBV7-3 and TRBJ1-2; weak D call: TRBD1 (5 bases). Germline loops: CDR1 SGHTA, CDR2 FQGTGA. V dropped 2 bases and J dropped 6 bases, with 16 bases sitting between them. The CDR3 extends over 15 amino acids.

This rearrangement joins TRBV5-6 to TRBJ2-1, with D possibly matching TRBD1 (6 bases). The CDR3 length is 14 residues. V was clipped by 2 bases and J by 8 bases, with 14 bases between them. Germline V gives CDR1 SGHDT, CDR2 YYEEEE. The DNA for the CDR3 is TGTGCCAGCAGCTTATTCCGGGACAATGATGAGCAGTTCTTC. This encodes CASSLFRDNDEQFF.

This clonotype has a handful of counts. The V and J genes are TRBV6-5 and TRBJ1-1; a weak D match, TRBD1 (5 bases). CDR1 MNHEY and CDR2 SVGAGI come from the germline V gene. The CDR3 totals 14 residues. The ends were cut back, 4 bases at V and 1 base at J, with 10 bases in the middle. CDR3 sequence: CASSWTLSNTEAFF. CDR3 bases: TGTGCCAGCAGTTGGACACTGTCGAACACTGAAGCTTTCTTT.

This chain connects TRBV14 to TRBJ2-7; 8 bases line up with TRBD1. Per the germline V gene, CDR1 is SGHDN and CDR2 is FVKESK. V shed 4 bases, J shed 5 bases, and the junction held 10 bases outside the gene matches. The CDR3 runs to 15 residues. In nucleotides, the CDR3 is TGTGCCAGCAGCCTTGGACAGGGTGGGCTCCACGAGCAGTACTTC. It encodes CASSLGQGGLHEQYF. The complete variable domain, with remaining parts taken from reference TRBV14 and TRBJ2-7, reads EAGVTQFPSHSVIEKGQTVTLRCDPISGHDNLYWYRRVMGKEIKFLLHFVKESKQDESGMPNNRFLAERTGGTYSTLKVQPAELEDSGVYFCASSLGQGGLHEQYFGPGTRLTVT.

The V call is TRBV19, the J call TRBJ2-2; maybe TRBD2 (5 bases). V lost 4 bases to trimming and J lost 9 bases, with 9 bases between them. The CDR3 contains 12 residues. The germline V gene has CDR1 LNHDA and CDR2 SQIVND (reference sequence). CDR3 sequence reads: CASSRGLRELFF. CDR3 in DNA: TGTGCCAGTAGTAGAGGGTTGAGGGAGCTGTTTTTT.

V gene TRBV14 combines with J gene TRBJ2-7, with D unresolved. CDR1 and CDR2 (germline): SGHDN, FVKESK. Trimming pared 0 bases from V and 6 bases from J, leaving 12 bases between. CDR3 size: 14 residues. The CDR3 spells CASSQDRGIGEQYF. In DNA, the CDR3 is TGTGCCAGCAGCCAAGATCGAGGAATTGGCGAGCAGTACTTC.

This clonotype was counted a few times. The chain is built from TRBV27 and TRBJ2-7, with 9 bases matching TRBD2. This CDR3 has 16 amino acids. CDR1 is MNHEY and CDR2 is SMNVEV in the germline V gene (reference sequence). Trimming cost V 0 bases and J 2 bases; bases outside gene matches: 5. Written as DNA, the CDR3 is TGTGCCAGCAGTTTATCGAGGCTAGCGGGAACCTACGAGCAGTACTTC. Its translation: CASSLSRLAGTYEQYF.

In its sample, this clonotype was seen many times. This chain connects TRBV7-9 to TRBJ1-4, with 9 bases aligning to TRBD1. The V gene end was trimmed by 5 bases and the J gene end by 5 bases; junction bases not matched to a gene: 3. The length of the CDR3 is 14 residues. From germline, CDR1 is SEHNR and CDR2 FQNEAQ (reference sequence). CDR3 sequence: CASSRTGVNEKLFF. DNA of the CDR3: TGTGCCAGCAGCCGGACAGGGGTGAATGAAAAACTGTTTTTT.

This clonotype was detected many times. This chain connects TRBV2 to TRBJ1-2; D uncertain. Trimming left V 3 bases short and J 8 bases short, with 16 bases between. The CDR3 has 14 residues. Germline V gene data show CDR1 as SNHLY and CDR2 as FYNNEI. DNA for the CDR3: TGTGCCAGCAGTGATGGGTACCTAACTACCGGCTACACCTTC. It specifies CASSDGYLTTGYTF.

This clonotype was seen a handful of times. J is TRBJ2-1 and V is TRBV7-8, with D perhaps TRBD1 (6 bases). V was shortened by 1 base and J by 6 bases, with 13 bases between the two germline ends. Germline V gene data show CDR1 as SGHVS and CDR2 as FQNEAQ. This CDR3 has 15 residues. The CDR3, as DNA: TGTGCCAGCAGCTTAGGACAGGCTGCCGTCAATGAGCAGTTCTTC. Translation gives CASSLGQAAVNEQFF.

This clonotype has just a few counts. The chain combines TRBV7-9 with TRBJ1-4; maybe TRBD1 (5 bases). V was shortened by 5 bases and J by 8 bases, with 12 bases between the two germline ends. CDR3 length: 13 amino acids. From germline, CDR1 is SEHNR and CDR2 FQNEAQ (reference sequence). For the CDR3, the DNA is TGTGCCAGCAGCCAGTCGGCAGGGGAAAAACTGTTTTTT. It is translated as CASSQSAGEKLFF.

The chain carries TRBV12-3 or TRBV12-4 and TRBJ2-1; 14 positions agree with TRBD2. The length of the CDR3 is 15 residues. Germline trimming cut 4 bases from V and 8 bases from J; bases unmatched to any gene: 4. The CDR3 nucleotides are TGTGCCAGCAGTTCAACGACTAGCGGGAGGGATGAGCAGTTCTTC. Translation gives CASSSTTSGRDEQFF.

This clonotype has more than one count but fewer than ten. The chain joins TRBV5-4 to TRBJ2-5, with D possibly TRBD2 on 5 matching bases. Germline CDR1 reads SGHNT; CDR2 reads YYREEE (reference sequence). This CDR3 comprises 13 residues. Deletions cut 4 bases from V and 0 bases from J, with 7 bases between. The DNA of the CDR3 is TGTGCCAGCAGCGGGCGGGACCAAGAGACCCAGTACTTC. Its translation: CASSGRDQETQYF.

This clonotype was observed many times. The chain couples TRBV24-1 to TRBJ2-3; 14 bases fit TRBD2. CDR1 is KGHDR, CDR2 SFDVKD, per germline. This CDR3 has 17 amino acids. Trimming cost V 10 bases and J 4 bases; bases outside gene matches: 12. CDR3 DNA sequence: TGTGCCACGGGGACTAGCGGGAGAGTATTGGGCCCAGATACGCAGTATTTT. As protein: CATGTSGRVLGPDTQYF.

The chain uses TRBV4-2 and TRBJ2-7, with TRBD1 matching 8 bases. The CDR3 runs to 16 residues. V lost 2 bases to trimming and J lost 5 bases; unmatched junction nucleotides: 11. CDR1 LGHNA and CDR2 YNFKEQ come from the germline V gene. The CDR3 coding sequence is TGTGCCAGCAGCCAAATAGGGGCGTTACAGGGGGACGAGCAGTACTTC. It yields the protein CASSQIGALQGDEQYF.

The J gene is TRBJ1-1, the V gene TRBV9; D not certain. The germline V and J ends were trimmed by 0 bases and 1 base, with 10 bases remaining between them. The CDR3 runs to 15 residues. The germline V gene encodes CDR1 SGDLS and CDR2 YYNGEE. The CDR3 reads CASSVEPRPNTEAFF. DNA for the CDR3: TGTGCCAGCAGCGTAGAACCCAGGCCGAACACTGAAGCTTTCTTT.

This clonotype came up many times. Written as DNA, the CDR3 is TGTGCCAGCAGCCCTTATGCCGGGACAGGGGACACCGGGGAGCTGTTTTTT. Translated: CASSPYAGTGDTGELFF. The V gene is TRBV7-6, the J gene TRBJ2-2; the match to TRBD1 covers 10 bases. J lost 3 bases, V lost 5 bases, and 9 bases had no gene match. The V gene's germline CDR1 is SGHVS and CDR2 FNYEAQ. This CDR3 spans 17 amino acids.

This chain joins TRBV6-2 or TRBV6-3 and TRBJ2-2, with TRBD2 matching over 9 bases. The germline V gene has CDR1 MNHEY and CDR2 SVGEGT. CDR3 length equals 14 residues. V shed 6 bases and J 5 bases; nucleotides not matched to a gene: 4. CDR3 loop: CASSNSGSTGELFF. CDR3 DNA: TGTGCCAGCAGCAATAGCGGGAGTACCGGGGAGCTGTTTTTT.

The chain has TRBV19 and TRBJ1-6; 9 nucleotides match TRBD1. Per the germline V gene, CDR1 is LNHDA and CDR2 is SQIVND (reference sequence). The CDR3 totals 15 residues. V shed 6 bases, J shed 7 bases, and the junction held 7 bases outside the gene matches. CDR3 sequence: CASRERQGENSPLHF. The DNA for the CDR3 is TGTGCCAGTAGGGAGAGACAGGGGGAGAATTCACCCCTCCACTTT.